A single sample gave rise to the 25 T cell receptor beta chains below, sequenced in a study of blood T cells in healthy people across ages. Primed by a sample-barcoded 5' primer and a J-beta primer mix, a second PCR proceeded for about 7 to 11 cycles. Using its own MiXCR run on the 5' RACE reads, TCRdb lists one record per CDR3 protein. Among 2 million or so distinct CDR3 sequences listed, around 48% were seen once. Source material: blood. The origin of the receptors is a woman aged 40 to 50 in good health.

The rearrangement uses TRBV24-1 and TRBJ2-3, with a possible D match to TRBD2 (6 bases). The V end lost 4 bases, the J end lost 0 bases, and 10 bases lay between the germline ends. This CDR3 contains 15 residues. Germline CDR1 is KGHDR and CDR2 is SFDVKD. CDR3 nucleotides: TGTGCCACCAGTGACCCCGGGACTAGCACAGATACGCAGTATTTT. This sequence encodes CATSDPGTSTDTQYF.

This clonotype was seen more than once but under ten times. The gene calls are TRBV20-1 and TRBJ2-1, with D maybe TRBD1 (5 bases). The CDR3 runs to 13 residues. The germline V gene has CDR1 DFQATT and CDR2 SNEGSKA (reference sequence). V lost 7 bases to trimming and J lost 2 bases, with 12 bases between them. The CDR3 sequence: CSVSPGTYNEQFF. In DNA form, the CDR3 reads TGCAGTGTCAGTCCAGGGACCTACAATGAGCAGTTCTTC.

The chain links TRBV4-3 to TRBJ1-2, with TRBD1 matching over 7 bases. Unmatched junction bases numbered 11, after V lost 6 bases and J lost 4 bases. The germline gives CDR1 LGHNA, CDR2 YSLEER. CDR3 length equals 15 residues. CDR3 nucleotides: TGCGCCAGCAGTCCGCAGTTTAAGGGGGCCTATGGCTACACCTTC. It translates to CASSPQFKGAYGYTF.

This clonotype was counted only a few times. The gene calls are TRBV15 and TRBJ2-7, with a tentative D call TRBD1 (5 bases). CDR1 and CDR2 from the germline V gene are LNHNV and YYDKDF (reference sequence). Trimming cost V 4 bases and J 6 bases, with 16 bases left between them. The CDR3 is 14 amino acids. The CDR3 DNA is TGTGCCACCAGCAATTTTGTGACAGCCGGCGAGCAGTACTTC. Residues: CATSNFVTAGEQYF.

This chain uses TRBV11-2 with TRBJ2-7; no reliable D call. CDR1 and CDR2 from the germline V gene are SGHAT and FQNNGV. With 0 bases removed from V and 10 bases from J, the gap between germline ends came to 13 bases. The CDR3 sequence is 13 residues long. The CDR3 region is CASSLETNPTQYF. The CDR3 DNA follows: TGTGCCAGCAGCTTAGAGACAAATCCTACCCAGTACTTC.

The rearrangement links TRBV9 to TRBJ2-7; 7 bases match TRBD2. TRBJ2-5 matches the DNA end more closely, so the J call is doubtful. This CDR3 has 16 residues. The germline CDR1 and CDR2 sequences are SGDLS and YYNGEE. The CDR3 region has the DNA TGTGCCAGCAGCCCCAGTATAGCGGGCTTTCAAGAGACCCAGTACTTC. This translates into CASSPSIAGFQETQYF.

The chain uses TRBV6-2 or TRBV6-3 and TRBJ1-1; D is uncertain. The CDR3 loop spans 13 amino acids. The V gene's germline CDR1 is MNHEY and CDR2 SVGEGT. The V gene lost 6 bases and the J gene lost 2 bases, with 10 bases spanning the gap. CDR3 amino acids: CASRPRVNTEAFF. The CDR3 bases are TGTGCCAGCAGGCCCCGGGTTAACACTGAAGCTTTCTTT.

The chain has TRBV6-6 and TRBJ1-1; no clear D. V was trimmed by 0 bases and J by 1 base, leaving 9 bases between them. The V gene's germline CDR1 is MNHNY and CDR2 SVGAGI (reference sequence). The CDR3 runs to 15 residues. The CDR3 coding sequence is TGTGCCAGCAGTTACTCGGGGAGGGAGAACACTGAAGCTTTCTTT. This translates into CASSYSGRENTEAFF.

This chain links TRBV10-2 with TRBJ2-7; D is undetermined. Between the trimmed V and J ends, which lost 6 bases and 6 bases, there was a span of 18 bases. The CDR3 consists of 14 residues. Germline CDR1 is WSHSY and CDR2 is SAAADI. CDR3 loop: CASSEKGPIFEQYF. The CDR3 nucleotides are TGCGCCAGCAGCGAAAAAGGACCTATTTTCGAGCAGTACTTC.

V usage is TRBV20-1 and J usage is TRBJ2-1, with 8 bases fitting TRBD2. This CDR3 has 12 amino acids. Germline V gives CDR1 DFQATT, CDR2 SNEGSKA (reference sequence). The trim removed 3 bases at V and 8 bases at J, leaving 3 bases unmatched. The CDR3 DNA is TGCAGTGCTAGTCCTAGCGGGTATGAGCAGTTCTTC. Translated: CSASPSGYEQFF.

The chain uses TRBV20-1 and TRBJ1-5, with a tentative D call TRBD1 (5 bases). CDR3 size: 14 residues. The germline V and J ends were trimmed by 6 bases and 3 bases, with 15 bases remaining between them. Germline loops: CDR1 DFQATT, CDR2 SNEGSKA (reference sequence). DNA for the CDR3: TGCAGTGCCCTGGGGGAGACAATCAATCAGCCCCAGCATTTT. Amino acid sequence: CSALGETINQPQHF.

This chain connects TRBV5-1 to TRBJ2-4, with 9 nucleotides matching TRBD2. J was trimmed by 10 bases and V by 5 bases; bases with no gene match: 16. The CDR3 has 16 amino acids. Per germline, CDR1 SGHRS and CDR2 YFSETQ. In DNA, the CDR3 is TGCGCCAGCAGTTACGCTAGCGGGGTCTCTGGAGAAATTCAGTACTTC. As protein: CASSYASGVSGEIQYF. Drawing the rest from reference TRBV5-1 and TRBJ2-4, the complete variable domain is KAGVTQTPRYLIKTRGQQVTLSCSPISGHRSVSWYQQTPGQGLQFLFEYFSETQRNKGNFPGRFSGRQFSNSRSEMNVSTLELGDSALYLCASSYASGVSGEIQYFGAGTRLSVL.

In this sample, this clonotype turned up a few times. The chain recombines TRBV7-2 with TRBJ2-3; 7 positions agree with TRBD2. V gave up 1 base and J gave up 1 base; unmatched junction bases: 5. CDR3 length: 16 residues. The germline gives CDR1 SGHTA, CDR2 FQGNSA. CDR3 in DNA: TGTGCCAGCAGCTTAGTGGGGGGGTCGGGCACAGATACGCAGTATTTT. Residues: CASSLVGGSGTDTQYF.

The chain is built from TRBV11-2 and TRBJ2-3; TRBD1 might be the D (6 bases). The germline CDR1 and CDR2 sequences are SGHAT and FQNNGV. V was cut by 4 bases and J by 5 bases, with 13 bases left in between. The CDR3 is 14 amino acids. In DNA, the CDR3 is TGTGCCAGCAGCTATACAGGGCCCGGAGATACGCAGTATTTT. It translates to CASSYTGPGDTQYF.

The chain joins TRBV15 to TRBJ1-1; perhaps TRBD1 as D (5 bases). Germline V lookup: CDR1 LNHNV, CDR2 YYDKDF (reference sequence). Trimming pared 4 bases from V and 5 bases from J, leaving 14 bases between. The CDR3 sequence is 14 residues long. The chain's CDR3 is CATSTAGGRTEAFF. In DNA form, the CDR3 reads TGTGCCACCAGCACCGCTGGGGGTCGGACTGAAGCTTTCTTT. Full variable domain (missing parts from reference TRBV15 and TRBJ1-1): DAMVIQNPRYQVTQFGKPVTLSCSQTLNHNVMYWYQQKSSQAPKLLFHYYDKDFNNEADTPDNFQSRRPNTSFCFLDIRSPGLGDTAMYLCATSTAGGRTEAFFGQGTRLTVV.

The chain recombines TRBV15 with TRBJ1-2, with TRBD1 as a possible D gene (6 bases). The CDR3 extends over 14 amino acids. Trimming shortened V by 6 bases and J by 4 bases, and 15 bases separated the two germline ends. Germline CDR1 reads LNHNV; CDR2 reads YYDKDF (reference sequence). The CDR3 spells CATSAGGGVYGYTF. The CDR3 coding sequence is TGTGCCACCAGTGCCGGGGGCGGGGTCTATGGCTACACCTTC.

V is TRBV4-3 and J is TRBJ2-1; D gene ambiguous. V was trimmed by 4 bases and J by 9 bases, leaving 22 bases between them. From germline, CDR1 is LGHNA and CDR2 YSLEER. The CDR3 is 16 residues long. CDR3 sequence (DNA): TGCGCCAGCAGCCCACGCAGGCTCCTGTCTCGTGGTGAGCAGTTCTTC. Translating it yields CASSPRRLLSRGEQFF.

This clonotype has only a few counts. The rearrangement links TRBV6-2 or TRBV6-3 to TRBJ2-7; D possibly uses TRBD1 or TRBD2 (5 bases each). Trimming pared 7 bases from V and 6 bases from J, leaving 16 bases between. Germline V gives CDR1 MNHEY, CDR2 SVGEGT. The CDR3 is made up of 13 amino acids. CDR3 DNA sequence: TGTGCCAGCACATGGGGGATAGCGCGCGAGCAGTACTTC. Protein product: CASTWGIAREQYF.

CDR3 DNA sequence: TGCAGTGCTCCGTCCGATACGGGATACGAGCAGTACTTC. Its translation: CSAPSDTGYEQYF. This chain uses TRBV20-1 with TRBJ2-7, with D possibly matching TRBD2 (5 bases). Germline values: CDR1 DFQATT, CDR2 SNEGSKA (reference sequence). The V and J ends lost 5 bases and 4 bases respectively, with 15 bases between them. The CDR3 runs 13 residues.

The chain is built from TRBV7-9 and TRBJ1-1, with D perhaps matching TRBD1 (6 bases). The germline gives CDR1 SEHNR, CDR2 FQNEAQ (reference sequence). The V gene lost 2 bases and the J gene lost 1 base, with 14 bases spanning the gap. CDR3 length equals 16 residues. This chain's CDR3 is CASSLRGGAGNTEAFF. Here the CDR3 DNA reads TGTGCCAGCAGCTTACGGGGGGGCGCAGGGAACACTGAAGCTTTCTTT.

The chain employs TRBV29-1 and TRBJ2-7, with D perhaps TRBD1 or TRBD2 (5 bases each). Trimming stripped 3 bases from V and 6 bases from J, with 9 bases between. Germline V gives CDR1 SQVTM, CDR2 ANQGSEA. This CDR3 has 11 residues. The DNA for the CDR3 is TGCAGCGTTGAGGAAGGGACCGAGCAGTACTTC. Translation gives CSVEEGTEQYF.

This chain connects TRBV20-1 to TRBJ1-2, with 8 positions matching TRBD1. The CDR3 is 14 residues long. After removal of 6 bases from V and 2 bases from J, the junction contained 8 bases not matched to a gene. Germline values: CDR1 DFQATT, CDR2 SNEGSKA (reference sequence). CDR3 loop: CSARAGGTNYGYTF. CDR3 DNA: TGCAGTGCGCGCGCAGGGGGCACCAACTATGGCTACACCTTC.

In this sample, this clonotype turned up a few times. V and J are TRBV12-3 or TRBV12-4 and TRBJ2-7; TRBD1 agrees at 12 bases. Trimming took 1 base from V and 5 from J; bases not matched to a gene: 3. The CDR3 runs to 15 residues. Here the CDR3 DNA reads TGTGCCAGCAGTTTAGATGGGACAGGGGGCGACGAGCAGTACTTC. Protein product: CASSLDGTGGDEQYF.

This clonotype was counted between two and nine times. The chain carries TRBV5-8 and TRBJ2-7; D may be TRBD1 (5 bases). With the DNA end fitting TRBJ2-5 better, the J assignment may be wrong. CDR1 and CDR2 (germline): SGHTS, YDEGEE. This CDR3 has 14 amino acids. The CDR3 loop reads CASSFLMQGSTQYF. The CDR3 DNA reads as TGTGCCAGCAGCTTTCTTATGCAGGGCTCGACCCAGTACTTC.

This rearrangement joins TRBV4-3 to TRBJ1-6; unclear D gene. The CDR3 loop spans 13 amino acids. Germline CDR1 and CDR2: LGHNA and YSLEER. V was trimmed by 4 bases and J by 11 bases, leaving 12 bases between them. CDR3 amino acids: CASSPQRRAPLHF. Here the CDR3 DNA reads TGCGCCAGCAGCCCTCAAAGGCGGGCACCCCTCCACTTT.